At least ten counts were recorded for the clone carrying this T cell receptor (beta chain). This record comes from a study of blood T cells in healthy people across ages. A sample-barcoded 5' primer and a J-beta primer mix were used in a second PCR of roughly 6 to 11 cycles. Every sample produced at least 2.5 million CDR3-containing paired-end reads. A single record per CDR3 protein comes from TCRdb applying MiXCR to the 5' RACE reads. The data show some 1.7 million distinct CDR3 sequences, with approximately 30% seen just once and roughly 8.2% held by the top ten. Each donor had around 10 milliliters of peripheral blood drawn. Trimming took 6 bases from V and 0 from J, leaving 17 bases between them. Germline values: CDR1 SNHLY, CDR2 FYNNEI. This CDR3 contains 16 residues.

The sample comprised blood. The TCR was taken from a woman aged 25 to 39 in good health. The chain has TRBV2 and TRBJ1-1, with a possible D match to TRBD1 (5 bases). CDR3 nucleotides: TGTGCCAGCAGCGACTCCGGGGCCACCATGAACACTGAAGCTTTCTTT. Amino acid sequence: CASSDSGATMNTEAFF. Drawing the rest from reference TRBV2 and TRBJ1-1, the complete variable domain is EPEVTQTPSHQVTQMGQEVILRCVPISNHLYFYWYRQILGQKVEFLVSFYNNEISEKSEIFDDQFSVERPDGSNFTLKIRSTKLEDSAMYFCASSDSGATMNTEAFFGQGTRLTVV.